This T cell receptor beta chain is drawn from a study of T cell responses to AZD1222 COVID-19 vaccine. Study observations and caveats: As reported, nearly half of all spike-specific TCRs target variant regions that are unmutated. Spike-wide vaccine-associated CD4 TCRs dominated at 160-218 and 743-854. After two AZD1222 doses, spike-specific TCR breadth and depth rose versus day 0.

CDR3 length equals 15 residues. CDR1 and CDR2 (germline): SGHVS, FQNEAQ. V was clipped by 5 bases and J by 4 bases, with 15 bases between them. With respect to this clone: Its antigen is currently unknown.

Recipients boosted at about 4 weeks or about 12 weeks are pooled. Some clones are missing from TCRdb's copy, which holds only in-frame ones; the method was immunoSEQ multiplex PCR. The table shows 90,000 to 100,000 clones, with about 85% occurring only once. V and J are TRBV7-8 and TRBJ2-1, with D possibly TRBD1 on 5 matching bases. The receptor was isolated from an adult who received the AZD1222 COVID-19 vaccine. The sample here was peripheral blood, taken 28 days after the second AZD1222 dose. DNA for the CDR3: TGTGCCAGCAGCCCGACAGCCGGAGAGTACAATGAGCAGTTCTTC. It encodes CASSPTAGEYNEQFF.